Detailed here is one TCR beta chain. Its antigen is still unknown. No much larger clone is present one base from it, and per-base qualities are unavailable. The time point label for this specimen denotes: pre-treatment sample, taken before nivolumab and TIL therapy. The baseline tumor samples, taken from the same resection that was used to grow TIL, were excised metastases, most often pleural nodules or supraclavicular lymph nodes. Tumors were harvested prior to any PD-1/PD-L1 blockade, after which nivolumab was administered to patients, and lymphodepletion, expanded TIL infusion and IL-2 were given to patients who progressed. Between October 2017 and January 2020, a dual-center phase I trial enrolled adults who had stage 4 NSCLC. The samples were drawn from an open-label, single-arm phase I trial testing tumor-infiltrating lymphocyte therapy combined with nivolumab in advanced non-small cell lung cancer. For each resected tumor, portions were snap-frozen in liquid nitrogen and kept at -80 degrees C. Tumor regions of interest were chosen on H&E sections by laser-capture macrodissection, pulverized into around 15 mg aliquots, and extracted with Qiagen Allprep kits.

This specimen belongs to a study of TIL therapy for anti-PD-1-resistant metastatic lung cancer (dated by TCRdb to the early 2020s). For context, the study as a whole: A median age of around 58 years (range about 35-80) and a median tumor PD-L1 proportion score of roughly 6% were recorded among enrolled patients. The cohort was composed predominantly of lung adenocarcinoma, with a few EGFR-mutant and two ALK-rearranged tumors included, and half of patients were identified as current or former smokers. Across the cohort, whole-exome sequencing showed a median non-synonymous tumor mutation burden of roughly 1.5 mutations per megabase. T cell receptor beta sequencing of tumor and peripheral blood served to follow clonotypes across the tumor, the expanded TIL product, and serial blood samples.

The CDR3 runs 13 residues from the cysteine to the phenylalanine. Here the CDR3 DNA is all that survives: 39 bases in frame from base 1. The immunoSEQ v3 hsTCRB kit was used to amplify TCR beta CDR3 regions from genomic DNA through bias-controlled multiplex PCR. TCR libraries were sequenced on an Illumina NextSeq 500 to around 2.2 million read pairs for survey level or about 5-6.5 million for deep level. As for the original processing: V, D and J genes were assigned, non-productive sequences were removed, and clonality was reported by immunoSEQ Analyzer software. Repertoires were compared using productive Simpson clonality and Morisita overlap index of productive TRB rearrangements between infused TIL and blood. In its TCRdb copy, this immuneACCESS table keeps in-frame sequences only and misses some clones. Where compared with another copy, unresolved V genes explain less than half of these, and the others have no known cause. V, J and clone size are those of that table, while D and trimming were read from the DNA. This sample holds approximately 97,000 clones; 55% to 75% were observed only once. Of the sample, approximately 9.9% falls within the top ten clones.

Study-wide findings and limitations: TIL culture showed high clonal turnover, with many enriched product clones undetected in the baseline tumor, suggesting clonal contraction rather than faithful expansion. Because the cohort was highly selected, with more treatment-naive, never-smoker and oncogene-addicted patients than is typical, generalizability is limited. Higher clonality and lower diversity were observed in expanded TIL cultures than in baseline intratumoral T cells (median clonality around 5.7% vs 31%, p < 0.0001). The study protocol defined all tumor marker inferences as exploratory.

The source was tumor tissue, collected at baseline. The sequence was obtained from a person aged 25 to 80 with non-small cell lung cancer. This chain joins TRBV21-1 to TRBJ1-3. TRBV21-1 is noted as a pseudogene. Here is the DNA: TGTGCCAGCAGCAAAGTCCGTGGAAACACCATATATTTT. This encodes CASSKVRGNTIYF.